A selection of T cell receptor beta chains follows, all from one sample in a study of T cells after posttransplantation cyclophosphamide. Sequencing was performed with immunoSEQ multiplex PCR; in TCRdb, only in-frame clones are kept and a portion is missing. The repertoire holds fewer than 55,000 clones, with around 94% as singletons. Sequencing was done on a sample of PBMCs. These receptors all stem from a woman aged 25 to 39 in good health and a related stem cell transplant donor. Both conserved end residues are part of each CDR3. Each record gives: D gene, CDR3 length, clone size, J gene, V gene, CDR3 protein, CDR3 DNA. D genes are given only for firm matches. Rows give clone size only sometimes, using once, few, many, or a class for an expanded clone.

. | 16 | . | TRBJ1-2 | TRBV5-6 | CASRSRVVGANYGYTF | TGTGCCAGCAGATCCCGGGTGGTAGGGGCCAACTATGGCTACACCTTC
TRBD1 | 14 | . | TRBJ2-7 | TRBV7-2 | CASSRDRSTYEQYF | TGTGCCAGCAGCAGGGACAGATCAACCTACGAGCAGTACTTC
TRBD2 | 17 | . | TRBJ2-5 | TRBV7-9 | CASSSGTSGGTQETQYF | TGTGCCAGCAGCTCCGGGACTAGCGGGGGAACCCAAGAGACCCAGTACTTC
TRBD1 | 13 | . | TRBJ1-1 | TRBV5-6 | CASSWTGSTEAFF | TGTGCCAGCAGCTGGACAGGGTCCACTGAAGCTTTCTTT
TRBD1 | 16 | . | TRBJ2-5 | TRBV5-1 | CASSLVLGQEDETQYF | TGCGCCAGCAGCTTGGTGTTAGGACAGGAGGACGAGACCCAGTACTTC
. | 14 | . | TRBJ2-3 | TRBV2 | CASPLTSRTDTQYF | TGTGCCAGCCCCTTGACTAGTCGCACAGATACGCAGTATTTT
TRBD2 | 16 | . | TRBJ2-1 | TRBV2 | CASSLGLAGARWEQFF | TGTGCCAGCAGTCTAGGACTAGCGGGGGCCCGGTGGGAGCAGTTCTTC
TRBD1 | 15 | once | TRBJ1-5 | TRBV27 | CASSGDREGDQPQHF | TGTGCCAGCAGTGGGGACAGGGAGGGGGATCAGCCCCAGCATTTT
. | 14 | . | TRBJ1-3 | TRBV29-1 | CSVEHRASGNTIYF | TGCAGCGTTGAACACCGCGCTTCTGGAAACACCATATATTTT
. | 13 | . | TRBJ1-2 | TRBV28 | CASSLAVNYGYTF | TGTGCCAGCAGTTTAGCGGTTAACTATGGCTACACCTTC
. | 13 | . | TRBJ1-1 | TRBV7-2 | CASSLSLVTEAFF | TGTGCCAGCAGCTTATCTTTAGTCACTGAAGCTTTCTTT
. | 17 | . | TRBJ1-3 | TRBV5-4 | CASSPAPDGPVRGTIYF | TGTGCCAGCAGCCCCGCCCCCGACGGACCCGTTCGGGGCACCATATATTTT
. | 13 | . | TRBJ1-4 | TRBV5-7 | CASSTVTNEKLFF | TGTGCCAGCAGCACTGTAACTAATGAAAAACTGTTTTTT
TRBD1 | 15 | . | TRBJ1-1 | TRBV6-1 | CASSEAAGGGTEAFF | TGTGCCAGCAGTGAAGCGGCAGGGGGAGGAACTGAAGCTTTCTTT
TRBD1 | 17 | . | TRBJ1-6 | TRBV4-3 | CASSQDPGQKSNSPLHF | TGCGCCAGCAGCCAAGATCCGGGACAGAAATCTAATTCACCCCTCCACTTT
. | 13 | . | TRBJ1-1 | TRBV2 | CASRGPVESGAFF | TGTGCCAGCAGGGGGCCAGTCGAGTCAGGAGCTTTCTTT
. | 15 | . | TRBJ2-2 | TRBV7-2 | CASSLSWTGAGELFF | TGTGCCAGCAGCTTATCATGGACGGGGGCCGGGGAGCTGTTTTTT
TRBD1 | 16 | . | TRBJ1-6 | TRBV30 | CAWSVRGRPLNSPLHF | TGTGCCTGGAGTGTAAGGGGGCGCCCCCTTAATTCACCCCTCCACTTT
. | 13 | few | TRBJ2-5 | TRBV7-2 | CASSLWQQETQYF | TGTGCCAGCAGCTTATGGCAGCAAGAGACCCAGTACTTC
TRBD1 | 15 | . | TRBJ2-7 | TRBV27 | CASRLGPGTGYEQYF | TGTGCCAGCAGGCTGGGCCCTGGGACAGGGTACGAGCAGTACTTC
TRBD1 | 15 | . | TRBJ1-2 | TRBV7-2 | CASSSQGQANYGYTF | TGTGCCAGCAGCTCCCAAGGACAGGCCAACTATGGCTACACCTTC
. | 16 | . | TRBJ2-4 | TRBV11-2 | CASSSTGFRAKNIQYF | TGTGCCAGCAGCTCTACAGGGTTCCGAGCCAAAAACATTCAGTACTTC
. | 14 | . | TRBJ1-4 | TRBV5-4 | CASSFSSAREKLFF | TGTGCCAGCAGCTTTTCATCAGCCAGGGAAAAACTGTTTTTT
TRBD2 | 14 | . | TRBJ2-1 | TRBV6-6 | CASSLSGVNNEQFF | TGTGCCAGCAGTCTTAGCGGGGTTAACAATGAGCAGTTCTTC
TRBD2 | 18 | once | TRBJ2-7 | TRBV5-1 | CASSLSGSGGSISYEQYF | TGCGCCAGCAGCTTGTCAGGTAGCGGGGGCTCCATTTCCTACGAGCAGTACTTC
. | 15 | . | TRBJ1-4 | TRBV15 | CATSTGESTNEKLFF | TGTGCCACCAGCACAGGCGAGTCAACTAATGAAAAACTGTTTTTT
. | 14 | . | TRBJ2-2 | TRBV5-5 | CASSSGKNTGELFF | TGTGCCAGCAGCTCAGGAAAGAACACCGGGGAGCTGTTTTTT
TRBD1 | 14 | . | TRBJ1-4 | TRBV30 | CAWRTGLSGEKLFF | TGTGCCTGGAGGACAGGGTTATCTGGTGAAAAACTGTTTTTT
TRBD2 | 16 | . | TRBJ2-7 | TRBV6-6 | CASSYDEAGGPYEQYF | TGTGCCAGCAGTTACGACGAAGCGGGGGGACCCTACGAGCAGTACTTC
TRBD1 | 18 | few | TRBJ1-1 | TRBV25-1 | CASSRTSLRTGKATEAFF | TGTGCCAGCAGTCGCACATCTTTAAGGACAGGGAAGGCGACTGAAGCTTTCTTT
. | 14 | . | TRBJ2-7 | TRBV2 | CASSGQGIVGEQYF | TGTGCCAGCAGTGGGCAGGGAATAGTAGGCGAGCAGTACTTC
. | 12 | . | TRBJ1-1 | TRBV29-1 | CSVYTGRTEAFF | TGCAGCGTTTACACAGGGCGGACTGAAGCTTTCTTT
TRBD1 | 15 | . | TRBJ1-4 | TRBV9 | CASSIRTGVNEKLFF | TGTGCCAGCAGCATTCGGACAGGGGTAAATGAAAAACTGTTTTTT
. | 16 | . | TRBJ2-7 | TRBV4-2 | CASLQRGSFSPHEQYF | TGTGCCAGCCTTCAAAGAGGGAGTTTTAGCCCCCACGAGCAGTACTTC
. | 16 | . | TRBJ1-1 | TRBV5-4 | CASSQIQTGLNTEAFF | TGTGCCAGCAGCCAAATACAGACAGGACTGAACACTGAAGCTTTCTTT
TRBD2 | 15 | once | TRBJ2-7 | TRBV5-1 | CASSDDGGTGSEQYF | TGCGCCAGCAGCGATGACGGGGGGACGGGTTCCGAGCAGTACTTC
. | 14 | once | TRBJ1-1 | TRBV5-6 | CASSLGQQNTEAFF | TGTGCCAGCAGCTTGGGACAGCAGAACACTGAAGCTTTCTTT
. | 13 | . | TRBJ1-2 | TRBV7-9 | CASSLAETGGYTF | TGTGCCAGCAGCTTAGCGGAAACAGGTGGCTACACCTTC
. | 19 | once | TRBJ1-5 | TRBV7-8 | CASSLAEPGQIYSNQPQHF | TGTGCCAGCAGCTTAGCCGAACCGGGACAAATCTATAGCAATCAGCCCCAGCATTTT
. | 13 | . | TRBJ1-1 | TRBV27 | CASSPTVFSEAFF | TGTGCCAGCAGTCCAACGGTATTCTCTGAAGCTTTCTTT
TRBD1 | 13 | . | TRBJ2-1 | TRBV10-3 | CAISGGQGNEQFF | TGTGCCATCAGTGGGGGACAGGGGAATGAGCAGTTCTTC
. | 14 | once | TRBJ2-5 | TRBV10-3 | CAIRADRGKETQYF | TGTGCCATCAGAGCGGACCGCGGTAAAGAGACCCAGTACTTC
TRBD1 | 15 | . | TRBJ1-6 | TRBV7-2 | CASSRNRQGNSPLHF | TGTGCCAGCAGCCGAAACCGACAGGGAAATTCACCCCTCCACTTT
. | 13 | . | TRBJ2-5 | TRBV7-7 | CASSPTLRGTQYF | TGTGCCAGCAGCCCGACGCTCAGGGGGACCCAGTACTTC
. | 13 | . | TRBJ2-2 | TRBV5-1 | CASSPGKAGELFF | TGCGCCAGCAGCCCAGGAAAGGCCGGGGAGCTGTTTTTT